This TCR beta chain was captured by sequencing in a study of identifying expanded T cells in peripheral blood. Study results and limitations: Differentially abundant clones: around 1.2 between replicates, about 17 at approximately 13 days, around 20 at four. Approximately two-week clone count variance significantly increased as total template count grew.

Germline V gene sequence: CDR1 SGHTA, CDR2 FQGTGA. Germline trimming cut 1 base from V and 6 bases from J; bases unmatched to any gene: 5. The CDR3 length is 15 residues. Clones were sequenced by immunoSEQ multiplex PCR, and TCRdb holds only the in-frame ones, with some missing. In the table there are around 84,000 clones, around 90% of which are singletons. No infections or other immune events were documented during collection. For this clone: Its antigen is unidentified.

Sequences were obtained from blood. The rearrangement links TRBV7-3 to TRBJ1-2; 10 nucleotides align to TRBD1. The receptor comes from a person aged 18-70 years in good health. CDR3 sequence: CASSLMGQGKDGYTF. CDR3 bases: TGTGCCAGCAGCTTAATGGGACAGGGGAAGGATGGCTACACCTTC.